This TCR beta chain was documented in a study of T cell responses to AZD1222 COVID-19 vaccine. Study-wide points: Vaccine-associated CD4 TCRs spanned spike, dominant at 160-218 and 743-854. Mostly white British, mostly female donors; authors suggested clonal diversity may be underestimated. Seropositive at baseline were only 5 to 7 AZD1222 recipients.

On this clone: Its antigen is currently unknown.

The CDR3 contains 16 residues. The ends were cut back, 5 bases at V and 4 bases at J, with 20 bases in the middle. Looked up from germline, CDR1 is MDHEN and CDR2 is SYDVKM. Assay used: immunoSEQ multiplex PCR; TCRdb lists only in-frame clones, some missing. Here the sample spans roughly 150,000 clones, around 87% being singletons. The chain is built from TRBV28 and TRBJ1-1, with D possibly being TRBD1 (5 bases). The sequence was collected from an adult who received the AZD1222 COVID-19 vaccine. The source material was peripheral blood, sampled 28 days after the second AZD1222 dose. The CDR3 DNA follows: TGTGCCAGCAGTGCGATCAGGGTTTTAGGAGGCACTGAAGCTTTCTTT. Its protein product is CASSAIRVLGGTEAFF.